This T cell receptor (beta chain) was captured by sequencing in a study of blood T cell repertoires in COVID-19. Here immunoSEQ multiplex PCR was the method, and the copy in TCRdb shows in-frame clones only, minus some. The data contain about 45,000 clones, around 87% of them singletons. This clone was seen only once. The sequenced sample was peripheral blood. The sequence was obtained from a woman aged 80 or over with active COVID-19.

CDR3 coding DNA: TGTGCCAGCAGCCAAGCTATGGGGGGGGGTAGCAATCAGCCCCAGCATTTT. Its translation: CASSQAMGGGSNQPQHF. The chain uses TRBV3-1 (or the pseudogene TRBV3-2) and TRBJ1-5; D is possibly TRBD1 (5 bases). With 1 base removed from V and 0 bases from J, the gap between germline ends came to 13 bases. The CDR3 totals 17 residues. Looked up from germline, CDR1 is LGHDT and CDR2 is YNNKEL (reference sequence).